This T cell receptor beta chain emerged from a study of cytomegalovirus exposure and HLA in healthy donors. Looking at the study overall: The 120 or so validation repertoires and the approximately 670 first-cohort repertoires shared a platform, a later analysis reported.

The table lists this clone with a count of one. The antigen remains undetermined. Sequenced by immunoSEQ multiplex PCR; TCRdb stores in-frame clones only, minus some. The table shows 300,000 or so clones, with roughly 87% occurring only once. CDR1 and CDR2 from the germline V gene are MNHNS and SASEGT. V lost 4 bases and J 0 bases, leaving 19 bases between the germline ends. The CDR3 is 18 amino acids. Notes on the study in general: Associated with cytomegalovirus, according to the listing, were about 160 TCR beta chains. Rarity marked most TCR sequences, yet some public TCRs occurred in many donors.

The receptor was derived from a man in his thirties or forties in good health and CMV-seronegative. The chain recombines TRBV6-1 with TRBJ1-5, with a tentative D call TRBD1 (6 bases). Material: PBMCs. CDR3 residues: CASSVPFQGSYSNQPQHF. The CDR3 DNA sequence: TGTGCCAGCAGTGTGCCATTTCAGGGGAGCTATAGCAATCAGCCCCAGCATTTT.